The clone carrying this T cell receptor beta chain was picked up one time. These data come from a study of cytomegalovirus exposure and HLA in healthy donors. In the study overall: Earlier results showed roughly 120 million unique TCR beta sequences derived from roughly 180 million T cells.

V trimming: 5 bases; J trimming: 2 bases; junction bases outside the gene matches: 3. The germline CDR1 and CDR2 sequences are SGHRS and YFSETQ. This CDR3 is 13 amino acids long. In the PCR, 60 Vbeta and 13 Jbeta primers were used. Assay: immunoSEQ multiplex PCR; the TCRdb copy retains only in-frame clones and omits some. The sample carries 160,000 or so clones, about 80% recorded once. The TCR was taken from a woman between 40 and 55 years old in good health and CMV-seronegative. Sequenced material: PBMCs. This rearrangement joins TRBV5-1 to TRBJ1-2, with 7 bases matching TRBD1. The CDR3 here is CASSTGDNYGYTF. The CDR3 DNA reads as TGCGCCAGCAGTACAGGGGACAACTATGGCTACACCTTC.